This TCR beta chain was recovered during a study of T cell repertoires in cytomegalovirus infection. As for the study in general: Matching HLA type and CMV infection were both indicated by public TCR beta signatures. General observations from the study: There were HLA-C-restricted CMV-specific TCR beta clonotypes dominating the ex vivo response. Identification of carriers of CMV plus the relevant HLA was performed using cumulative public TCR beta family frequency.

This clonotype was seen a few times. The antigen is undetermined. CDR1 is MNHNY, CDR2 SVGAGI, per germline (reference sequence). The CDR3 runs 15 residues. Trimming left V 11 bases short and J 0 bases short, with 16 bases between. TCRdb re-derived calls from the reads in MiXCR, one entry per CDR3 protein. The data contain under 90,000 distinct CDR3 sequences, approximately 24% of them singletons. The TCR was taken from a human donor in good health (CMV status not recorded). Some clones in this sample may be carry-over from other donors' samples. This chain connects TRBV6-6 to TRBJ2-2; D not resolved. Input material: PBMCs, sequenced either directly or after in vitro stimulation (not recorded which). The CDR3 DNA is TGTGCCGCTTCCGGGTTGGGGTCGAACACCGGGGAGCTGTTTTTT. This sequence encodes CAASGLGSNTGELFF.